This T cell receptor beta chain was identified in a study of sequential checkpoint blockade in melanoma. About the study: First-line arms were nivolumab then ipilimumab, or the reverse, randomized 1:1. Both treatment sequences were followed by maintenance nivolumab.

Sequencing was performed with immunoSEQ multiplex PCR; in TCRdb, only in-frame clones are kept and a portion is missing. The table has almost 20,000 clones, around 82% seen once. The CDR3 is made up of 15 amino acids. V lost 5 bases to trimming and J lost 3 bases; unmatched junction nucleotides: 6. Germline V gene lookup returns CDR1 SGHVS and CDR2 FQNEAQ. Treatment defined: randomized to nivolumab then ipilimumab (arm A) or the reverse (arm B). No patient had prior DNA-damaging chemotherapy. Live CD3+CD8+ CD19− CD56− cells were sorted from PBMCs. This specimen consisted of CD8+ T cells sorted from blood (inferred from file names), obtained from a patient given nivolumab and ipilimumab in sequence. The TCR sequence derives from a human donor with melanoma. The rearrangement uses TRBV7-8 and TRBJ2-7; TRBD2 agrees at 11 bases. CDR3 sequence (DNA): TGTGCCAGCAGCCCAGGGACTAGCGGATACTACGAGCAGTACTTC. Its protein is CASSPGTSGYYEQYF.